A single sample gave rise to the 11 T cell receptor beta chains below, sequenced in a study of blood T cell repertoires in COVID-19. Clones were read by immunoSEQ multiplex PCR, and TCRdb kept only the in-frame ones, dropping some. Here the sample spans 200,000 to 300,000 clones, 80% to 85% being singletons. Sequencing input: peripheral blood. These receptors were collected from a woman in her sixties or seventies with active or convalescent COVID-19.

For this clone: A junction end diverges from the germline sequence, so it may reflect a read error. This chain's CDR3 is CASNMDSDEIF. CDR3 DNA: TGTGCCAGCAACATGGACTCGGACGAGATCTTC. The chain joins TRBV2 to TRBJ2-1; maybe TRBD2 (5 bases). CDR1 is SNHLY, CDR2 FYNNEI, per germline. CDR3 size: 11 residues.

CDR3 sequence reads: CASSEFGGASYTF. In nucleotides, the CDR3 is TGTGCCAGCAGTGAATTCGGGGGAGCGAGCTACACCTTC. The rearrangement uses TRBV6-1 and TRBJ1-2; D might be TRBD1 (5 bases). This CDR3 region has 13 residues. The V gene lost 2 bases and the J gene lost 9 bases, with 13 bases spanning the gap. Germline V gene sequence: CDR1 MNHNS, CDR2 SASEGT.

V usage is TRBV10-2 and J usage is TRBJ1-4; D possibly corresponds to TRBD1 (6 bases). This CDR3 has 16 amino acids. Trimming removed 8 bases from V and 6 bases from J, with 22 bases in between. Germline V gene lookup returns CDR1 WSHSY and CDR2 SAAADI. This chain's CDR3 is CASRGGPSTDDEKLFF. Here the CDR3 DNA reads TGCGCCAGCCGTGGGGGCCCCTCGACCGATGATGAAAAACTGTTTTTT.

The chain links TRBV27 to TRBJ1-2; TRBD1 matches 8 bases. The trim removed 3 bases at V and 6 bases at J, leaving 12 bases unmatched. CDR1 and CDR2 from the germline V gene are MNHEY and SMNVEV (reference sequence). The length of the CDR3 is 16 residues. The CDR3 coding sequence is TGTGCCAGCAGTTTTGCCATCAGGGGGCCCGTGGATGGCTACACCTTC. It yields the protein CASSFAIRGPVDGYTF.

CDR3 sequence reads: CASSSGTGDNQPQHF. CDR3 bases: TGCGCCAGCAGCTCCGGGACAGGGGACAATCAGCCCCAGCATTTT. The chain has TRBV5-1 and TRBJ1-5; 10 bases map to TRBD1. With V trimmed by 3 bases and J by 3 bases, 3 bases remained unmatched. CDR3 length: 15 amino acids. Germline assignment: CDR1 SGHRS and CDR2 YFSETQ.

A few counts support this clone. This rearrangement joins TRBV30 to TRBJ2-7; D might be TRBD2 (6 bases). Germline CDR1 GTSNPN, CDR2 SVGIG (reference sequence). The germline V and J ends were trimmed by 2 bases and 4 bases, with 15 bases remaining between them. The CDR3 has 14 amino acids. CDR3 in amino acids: CAWSRGGTLYEQYF. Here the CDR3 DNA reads TGTGCCTGGAGTCGCGGCGGGACTTTATACGAGCAGTACTTC.

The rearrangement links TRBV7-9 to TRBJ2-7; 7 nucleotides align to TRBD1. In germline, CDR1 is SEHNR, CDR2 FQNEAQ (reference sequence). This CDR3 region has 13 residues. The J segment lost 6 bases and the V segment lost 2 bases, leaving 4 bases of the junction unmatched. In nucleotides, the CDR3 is TGTGCCAGCAGCTTAAAGGGGGCCTTCGAGCAGTACTTC. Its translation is CASSLKGAFEQYF.

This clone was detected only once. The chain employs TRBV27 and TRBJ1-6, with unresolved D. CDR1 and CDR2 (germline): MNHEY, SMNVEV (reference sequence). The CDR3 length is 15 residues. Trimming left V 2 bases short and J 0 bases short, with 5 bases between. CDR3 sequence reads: CASSLVSSYNSPLHF. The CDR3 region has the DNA TGTGCCAGCAGTTTAGTGAGCTCCTATAATTCACCCCTCCACTTT.

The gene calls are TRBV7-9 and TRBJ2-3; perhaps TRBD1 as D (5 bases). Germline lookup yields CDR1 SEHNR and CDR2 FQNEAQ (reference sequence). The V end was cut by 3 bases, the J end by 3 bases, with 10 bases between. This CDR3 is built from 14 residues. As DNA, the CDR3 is TGTGCCAGCAGCTTTGGGCAGGGAACAGATACGCAGTATTTT. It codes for CASSFGQGTDTQYF.

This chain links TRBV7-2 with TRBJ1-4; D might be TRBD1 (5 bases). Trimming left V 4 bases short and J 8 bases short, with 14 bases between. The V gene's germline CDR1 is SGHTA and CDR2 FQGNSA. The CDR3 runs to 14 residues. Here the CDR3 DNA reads TGTGCCAGCAGCTCGGGGGGGACGGGCGAAAAACTGTTTTTT. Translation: CASSSGGTGEKLFF.

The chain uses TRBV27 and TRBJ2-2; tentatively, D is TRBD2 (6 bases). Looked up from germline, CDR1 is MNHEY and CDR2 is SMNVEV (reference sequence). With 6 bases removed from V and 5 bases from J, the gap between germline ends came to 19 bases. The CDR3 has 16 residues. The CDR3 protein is CASRLDFGGKTGELFF. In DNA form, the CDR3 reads TGTGCCAGCAGATTAGACTTCGGGGGAAAGACCGGGGAGCTGTTTTTT.